This TCR beta chain emerged from a study of blood T cell repertoires in COVID-19. For the study at large: Material from acute and convalescent COVID-19 was sourced from the United States, Italy and Spain. The analysed material was cDNA or gDNA that came from T cells, B-cell-depleted T cells, or PBMCs.

Profiled with immunoSEQ multiplex PCR; TCRdb holds only in-frame clones, not every one. The sample lists around 470,000 clones; about 88% were seen once. The source of this sequence is a man between 18 and 29 years old with COVID-19, enrolled during active disease. Source material: peripheral blood.

CDR3 bases: TGTGCCAGCTACTTAGGCAGGACACTCTTACCTATCTGGTCCTACAATGAGCAGTTCTTC. Its translation: CASYLGRTLLPIWSYNEQFF. V and J are TRBV7-8 and TRBJ2-1, with a possible D match to TRBD1 (5 bases). CDR1 SGHVS and CDR2 FQNEAQ come from the germline V gene. Trimming removed 8 bases from V and 1 base from J, with 30 bases in between. This CDR3 spans 20 amino acids.